These T cell receptor beta chains were read from a single sample in a study of OX40 agonist ivuxolimab in advanced cancers. Here immunoSEQ multiplex PCR was the method, and the copy in TCRdb shows in-frame clones only, minus some. The sample lists about 31,000 clones, about four fifths occurring once. The sample in question was CD4+ or CD8+ T cells sorted from blood, obtained in a trial of the OX40 agonist ivuxolimab. These receptors were obtained from an adult with an advanced solid tumor such as melanoma, head and neck, liver or kidney cancer. Each CDR3 is given with its conserved first and last residue. Fields, in order: clone size, J gene, V gene, CDR3 length, D gene, CDR3 DNA, CDR3 protein. A D gene is named only where the DNA matches it firmly. Size is stated for part of the rows, as once, few or many counts, or as a class when the clone is expanded.

clone size: .; J gene: TRBJ2-7; V gene: TRBV5-1; CDR3 length: 14; D gene: .; CDR3 DNA: TGCGCCAGCAGCTTGGCACTGAGCGGTCGCGAGCAGTACTTC; CDR3 protein: CASSLALSGREQYF
clone size: .; J gene: TRBJ2-1; V gene: TRBV28; CDR3 length: 15; D gene: TRBD2; CDR3 DNA: TGTGCCAGCAGTGCCCCTAGCGGGAGAACTGATGAGCAGTTCTTC; CDR3 protein: CASSAPSGRTDEQFF
clone size: .; J gene: TRBJ1-4; V gene: TRBV6-1; CDR3 length: 15; D gene: .; CDR3 DNA: TGTGCCAGCAGTGCCGTACGGGGAATGAGTGAAAAACTGTTTTTT; CDR3 protein: CASSAVRGMSEKLFF
clone size: once; J gene: TRBJ1-3; V gene: TRBV6-1; CDR3 length: 14; D gene: .; CDR3 DNA: TGTGCCAGCAGACCCGGGACTGCGGGAAGCACCATATATTTT; CDR3 protein: CASRPGTAGSTIYF
clone size: .; J gene: TRBJ1-4; V gene: TRBV28; CDR3 length: 16; D gene: .; CDR3 DNA: TGTGCCAGCAGCCTGACAATTTCGGCGGGAAATGAAAAACTGTTTTTT; CDR3 protein: CASSLTISAGNEKLFF
clone size: .; J gene: TRBJ1-2; V gene: TRBV6-1; CDR3 length: 14; D gene: .; CDR3 DNA: TGTGCCACTTCCCCGCGGGCAGACAACTATGGCTACACCTTC; CDR3 protein: CATSPRADNYGYTF
clone size: .; J gene: TRBJ2-1; V gene: TRBV11-1; CDR3 length: 15; D gene: .; CDR3 DNA: TGTGCCAGCAGCTTATTGGTCGCCCCGTACAATGAGCAGTTCTTC; CDR3 protein: CASSLLVAPYNEQFF
clone size: .; J gene: TRBJ2-1; V gene: TRBV7-2; CDR3 length: 15; D gene: TRBD2; CDR3 DNA: TGTGCCAGCACCTTCCCCCATAGCGGGAGGAATGAGCAGTTCTTC; CDR3 protein: CASTFPHSGRNEQFF
clone size: .; J gene: TRBJ2-7; V gene: TRBV10-3; CDR3 length: 14; D gene: TRBD1; CDR3 DNA: TGTGCCATCGGGACAGGTGCAAGCCTCTACGAGCAGTACTTC; CDR3 protein: CAIGTGASLYEQYF
clone size: .; J gene: TRBJ1-2; V gene: TRBV11-1; CDR3 length: 14; D gene: .; CDR3 DNA: TGTGCCAGCAGCTTGGGGCCTGGAGGGACCGGCTACACCTTC; CDR3 protein: CASSLGPGGTGYTF
clone size: .; J gene: TRBJ2-6; V gene: TRBV6-4; CDR3 length: 14; D gene: .; CDR3 DNA: TGTGCCAGCCGGTCGGACTCTGGGGCCAACGTCCTGACTTTC; CDR3 protein: CASRSDSGANVLTF
clone size: .; J gene: TRBJ2-7; V gene: TRBV6-5; CDR3 length: 13; D gene: TRBD1; CDR3 DNA: TGTGCCAGTTCTTCTTACAGGGGTTACGAGCAGTACTTC; CDR3 protein: CASSSYRGYEQYF
clone size: .; J gene: TRBJ2-1; V gene: TRBV9; CDR3 length: 15; D gene: .; CDR3 DNA: TGTGCCAGCGGTGCAGCGTATAGCTCCTACAATGAGCAGTTCTTC; CDR3 protein: CASGAAYSSYNEQFF
clone size: .; J gene: TRBJ2-7; V gene: TRBV6-6; CDR3 length: 12; D gene: TRBD1; CDR3 DNA: TGTGCCAGCAGGGGACAGGCGGACGAGCAGTACTTC; CDR3 protein: CASRGQADEQYF
clone size: .; J gene: TRBJ2-1; V gene: TRBV29-1; CDR3 length: 15; D gene: TRBD1; CDR3 DNA: TGCAGCGCTGAGACGAGCGACAGGGGGAACAATGAGCAGTTCTTC; CDR3 protein: CSAETSDRGNNEQFF
clone size: .; J gene: TRBJ2-7; V gene: TRBV2; CDR3 length: 14; D gene: TRBD2; CDR3 DNA: TGTGCCAGCAGGGGGACTAGCGGGGACTACGAGCAGTACTTC; CDR3 protein: CASRGTSGDYEQYF
clone size: .; J gene: TRBJ2-5; V gene: TRBV4-3; CDR3 length: 14; D gene: .; CDR3 DNA: TGCGCCAGCAGCCAGGCCCCTAGCGATGGAGACCAGTACTTC; CDR3 protein: CASSQAPSDGDQYF
clone size: few; J gene: TRBJ2-1; V gene: TRBV11-2; CDR3 length: 15; D gene: TRBD2; CDR3 DNA: TGTGCCAGCAGCCTCACTAGCGGGACCTACAATGAGCAGTTCTTC; CDR3 protein: CASSLTSGTYNEQFF
clone size: .; J gene: TRBJ1-3; V gene: TRBV5-1; CDR3 length: 15; D gene: .; CDR3 DNA: TGCGCCAGCAGCTTGGAGGGGCTTCCCCGCAACACCATATATTTT; CDR3 protein: CASSLEGLPRNTIYF
clone size: .; J gene: TRBJ1-1; V gene: TRBV9; CDR3 length: 13; D gene: .; CDR3 DNA: TGTGCCAGCAGCGTACGGGGGGGCACTGAAGCTTTCTTT; CDR3 protein: CASSVRGGTEAFF
clone size: .; J gene: TRBJ1-2; V gene: TRBV6-5; CDR3 length: 16; D gene: TRBD1; CDR3 DNA: TGTGCCAGCAGTTACTCGGTGCAGGGGGCGTACTATGGCTACACCTTC; CDR3 protein: CASSYSVQGAYYGYTF
clone size: .; J gene: TRBJ2-2; V gene: TRBV6-5; CDR3 length: 15; D gene: TRBD2; CDR3 DNA: TGTGCCAGCAGTTTAGCGGGACGAACCCTTGGGGAGCTGTTTTTT; CDR3 protein: CASSLAGRTLGELFF
clone size: .; J gene: TRBJ2-3; V gene: TRBV5-8; CDR3 length: 15; D gene: .; CDR3 DNA: TGTGCCAGCAGCTTGGCACTCATTAGCACAGATACGCAGTATTTT; CDR3 protein: CASSLALISTDTQYF
clone size: .; J gene: TRBJ2-7; V gene: TRBV19; CDR3 length: 13; D gene: TRBD2; CDR3 DNA: TGTGCCAGTAAAAAGCGGGAGGGCTGGGAGCAGTACTTC; CDR3 protein: CASKKREGWEQYF
clone size: once; J gene: TRBJ2-2; V gene: TRBV6-1; CDR3 length: 15; D gene: TRBD2; CDR3 DNA: TGTGCCAGCAGTAAATTAGCGGGAGCTGGCGGGGAGCTGTTTTTT; CDR3 protein: CASSKLAGAGGELFF
clone size: .; J gene: TRBJ1-2; V gene: TRBV29-1; CDR3 length: 13; D gene: .; CDR3 DNA: TGCAGCGTTTCCCCCGGGCCAGTATCCTCCTACACCTTC; CDR3 protein: CSVSPGPVSSYTF
clone size: .; J gene: TRBJ1-5; V gene: TRBV18; CDR3 length: 14; D gene: .; CDR3 DNA: TGTGCCAGCTCCTTAGGGGAGGACAATCAGCCCCAGCATTTT; CDR3 protein: CASSLGEDNQPQHF
clone size: .; J gene: TRBJ2-3; V gene: TRBV4-3; CDR3 length: 14; D gene: .; CDR3 DNA: TGCGCCAGCAGCCAACCAACTAGGCCAGATACGCAGTATTTT; CDR3 protein: CASSQPTRPDTQYF
clone size: .; J gene: TRBJ2-1; V gene: TRBV9; CDR3 length: 15; D gene: TRBD2; CDR3 DNA: TGTGCCAGCAGCGAGACTAGCGGGCGGGGCAATGAGCAGTTCTTC; CDR3 protein: CASSETSGRGNEQFF
clone size: .; J gene: TRBJ2-1; V gene: TRBV29-1; CDR3 length: 12; D gene: .; CDR3 DNA: TGCAGCGTTGTACAGGGAAACAATGAGCAGTTCTTC; CDR3 protein: CSVVQGNNEQFF
clone size: .; J gene: TRBJ2-7; V gene: TRBV28; CDR3 length: 14; D gene: TRBD1; CDR3 DNA: TGTGCCAGCAGTTTCGGGGGACAGGTCTTTGAGCAGTACTTC; CDR3 protein: CASSFGGQVFEQYF
clone size: .; J gene: TRBJ2-5; V gene: TRBV4-2; CDR3 length: 17; D gene: TRBD2; CDR3 DNA: TGTGCCAGCAGCCAAGAGGGTTGGACGGGGGGCCAAGAGACCCAGTACTTC; CDR3 protein: CASSQEGWTGGQETQYF
clone size: .; J gene: TRBJ1-3; V gene: TRBV5-1; CDR3 length: 18; D gene: .; CDR3 DNA: TGCGCCAGCAGCTGGGCCGGGATAACCCTAGACTCTGGAAACACCATATATTTT; CDR3 protein: CASSWAGITLDSGNTIYF